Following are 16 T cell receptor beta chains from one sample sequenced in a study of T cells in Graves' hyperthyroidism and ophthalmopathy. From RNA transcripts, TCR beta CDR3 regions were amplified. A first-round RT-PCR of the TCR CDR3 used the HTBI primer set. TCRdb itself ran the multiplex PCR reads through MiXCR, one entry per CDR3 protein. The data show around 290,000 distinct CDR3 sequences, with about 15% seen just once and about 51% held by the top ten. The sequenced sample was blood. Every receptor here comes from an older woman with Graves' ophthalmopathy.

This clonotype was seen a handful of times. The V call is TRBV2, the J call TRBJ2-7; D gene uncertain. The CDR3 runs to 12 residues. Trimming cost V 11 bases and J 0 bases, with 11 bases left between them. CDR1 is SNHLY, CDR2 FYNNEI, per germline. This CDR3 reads CARRTVSYEQYF. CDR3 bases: TGTGCCCGTAGGACGGTCTCCTACGAGCAGTACTTC.

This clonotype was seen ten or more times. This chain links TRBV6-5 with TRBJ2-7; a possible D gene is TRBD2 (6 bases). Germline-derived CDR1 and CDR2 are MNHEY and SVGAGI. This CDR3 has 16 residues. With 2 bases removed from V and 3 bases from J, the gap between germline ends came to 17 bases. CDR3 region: CASSYGGGRGRYEQYF. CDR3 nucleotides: TGTGCCAGCAGTTACGGCGGAGGGCGGGGTCGCTACGAGCAGTACTTC.

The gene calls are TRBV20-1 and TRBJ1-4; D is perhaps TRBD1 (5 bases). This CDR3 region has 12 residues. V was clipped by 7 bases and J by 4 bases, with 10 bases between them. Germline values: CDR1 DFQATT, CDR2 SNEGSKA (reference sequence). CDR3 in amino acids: CSGGADNEKLFF. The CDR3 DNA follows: TGCAGTGGGGGCGCGGATAATGAAAAACTGTTTTTT.

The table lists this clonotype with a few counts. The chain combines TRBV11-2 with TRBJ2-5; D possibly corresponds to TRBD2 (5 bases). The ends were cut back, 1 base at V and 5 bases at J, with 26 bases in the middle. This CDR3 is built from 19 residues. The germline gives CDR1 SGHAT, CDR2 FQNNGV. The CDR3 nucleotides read TGTGCCAGCAGCTTAGTTGGCAGTTTGGAGGCCCTAGTTTATGAGACCCAGTACTTC. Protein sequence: CASSLVGSLEALVYETQYF.

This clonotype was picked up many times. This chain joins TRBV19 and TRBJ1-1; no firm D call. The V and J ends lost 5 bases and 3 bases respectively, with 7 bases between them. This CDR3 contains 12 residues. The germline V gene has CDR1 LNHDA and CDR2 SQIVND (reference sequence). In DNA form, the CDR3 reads TGTGCCAGTAGTGCGCAGTACACTGAAGCTTTCTTT. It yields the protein CASSAQYTEAFF.

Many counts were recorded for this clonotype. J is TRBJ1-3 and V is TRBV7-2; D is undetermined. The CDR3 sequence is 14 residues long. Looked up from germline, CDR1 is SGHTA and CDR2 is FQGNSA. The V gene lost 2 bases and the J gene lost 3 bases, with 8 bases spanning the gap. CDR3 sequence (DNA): TGTGCCAGCAGCTTACTTTGGGATGGAAACACCATATATTTT. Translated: CASSLLWDGNTIYF.

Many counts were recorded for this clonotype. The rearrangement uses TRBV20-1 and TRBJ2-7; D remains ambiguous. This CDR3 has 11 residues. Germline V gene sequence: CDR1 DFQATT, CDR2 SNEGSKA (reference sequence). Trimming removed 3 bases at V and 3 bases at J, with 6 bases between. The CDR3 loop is CSARRSYEQYF. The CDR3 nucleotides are TGCAGTGCTAGGCGCAGCTACGAGCAGTACTTC.

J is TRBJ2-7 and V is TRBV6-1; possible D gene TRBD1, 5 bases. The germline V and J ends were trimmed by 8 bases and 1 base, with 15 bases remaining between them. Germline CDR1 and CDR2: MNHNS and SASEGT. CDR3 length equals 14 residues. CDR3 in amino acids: CASGGAGRSYEQYF. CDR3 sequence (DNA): TGTGCCAGCGGTGGGGCAGGCAGATCCTACGAGCAGTACTTC.

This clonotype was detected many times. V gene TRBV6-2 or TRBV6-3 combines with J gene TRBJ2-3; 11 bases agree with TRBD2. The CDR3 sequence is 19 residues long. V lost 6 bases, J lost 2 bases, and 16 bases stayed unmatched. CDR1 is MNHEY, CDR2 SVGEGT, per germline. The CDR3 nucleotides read TGTGCCAGCAGCCCAATGTGGGGACGACTAGCGGGGACCACAGATACGCAGTATTTT. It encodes CASSPMWGRLAGTTDTQYF.

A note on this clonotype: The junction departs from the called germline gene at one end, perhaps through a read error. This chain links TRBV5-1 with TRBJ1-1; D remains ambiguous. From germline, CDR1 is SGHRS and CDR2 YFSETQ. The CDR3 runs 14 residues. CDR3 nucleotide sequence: TGCGCCAGCAACTTGGTTCGGGGGAACACTGAAGCTTTCTTT. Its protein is CASNLVRGNTEAFF.

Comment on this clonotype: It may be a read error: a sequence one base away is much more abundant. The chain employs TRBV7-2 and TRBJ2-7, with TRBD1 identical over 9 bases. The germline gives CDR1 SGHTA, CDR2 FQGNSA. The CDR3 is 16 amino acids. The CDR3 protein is CAGSLVGTGLSYEQYF. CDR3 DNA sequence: TGTGCCGGCAGCTTAGTCGGGACAGGGTTATCCTACGAGCAGTACTTC.

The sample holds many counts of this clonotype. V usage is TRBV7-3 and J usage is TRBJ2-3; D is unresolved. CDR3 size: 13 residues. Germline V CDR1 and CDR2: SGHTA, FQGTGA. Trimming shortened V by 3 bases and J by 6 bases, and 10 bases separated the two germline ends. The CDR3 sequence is CASSLASADTQYF. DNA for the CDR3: TGTGCCAGCAGCTTGGCTAGTGCGGATACGCAGTATTTT.

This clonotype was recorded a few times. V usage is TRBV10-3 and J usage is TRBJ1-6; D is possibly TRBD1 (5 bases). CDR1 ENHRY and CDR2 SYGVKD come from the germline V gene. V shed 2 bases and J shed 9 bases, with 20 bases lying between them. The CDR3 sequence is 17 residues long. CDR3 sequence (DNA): TGTGCCATCAGTGAGCAAGTGGCGGGGGATGGGAGTTCACCCCTCCACTTT. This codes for CAISEQVAGDGSSPLHF.

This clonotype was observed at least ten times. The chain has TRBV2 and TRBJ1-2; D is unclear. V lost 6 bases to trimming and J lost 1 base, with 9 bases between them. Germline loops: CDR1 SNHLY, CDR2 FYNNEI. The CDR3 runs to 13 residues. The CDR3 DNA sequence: TGTGCCAGCAGCGTAGATTATAACTATGGCTACACCTTC. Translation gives CASSVDYNYGYTF.

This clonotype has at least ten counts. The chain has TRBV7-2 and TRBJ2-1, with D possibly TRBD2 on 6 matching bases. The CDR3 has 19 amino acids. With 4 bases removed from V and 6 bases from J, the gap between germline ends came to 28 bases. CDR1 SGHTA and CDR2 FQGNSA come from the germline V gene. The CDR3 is CASSSISSLVAGTGNEQFF. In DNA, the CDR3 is TGTGCCAGCAGCTCCATCTCTTCGCTGGTGGCGGGAACGGGCAATGAGCAGTTCTTC.

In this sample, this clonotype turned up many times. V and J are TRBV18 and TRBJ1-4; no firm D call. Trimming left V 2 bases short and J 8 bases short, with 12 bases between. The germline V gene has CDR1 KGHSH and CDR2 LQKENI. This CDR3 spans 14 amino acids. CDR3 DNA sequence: TGTGCCAGCTCACCAGTAGGTGCCCAAGAAAAACTGTTTTTT. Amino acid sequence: CASSPVGAQEKLFF.